This T cell receptor beta chain was captured in a study of T cell responses to AZD1222 COVID-19 vaccine. General study results and limits: Baseline seropositivity characterized only a handful of AZD1222 recipients. Spike-specific TCR breadth and depth rose after two AZD1222 doses.

V was clipped by 2 bases and J by 2 bases, with 4 bases between them. The CDR3 consists of 13 residues. Method: immunoSEQ multiplex PCR; TCRdb's copy keeps in-frame clones and lacks some. Of tens of thousands of clones listed, just over 85% were seen once; the top ten hold roughly 5.6%. About this clone itself: Its antigen remains unidentified.

This TCR was recovered from an adult who received the AZD1222 COVID-19 vaccine. Sample: peripheral blood, taken 28 days after the second AZD1222 dose. This chain uses TRBV12-3 or TRBV12-4 with TRBJ1-5; no definite D call. The CDR3 DNA follows: TGTGCCAGCAGTTTATTTGGCAATCAGCCCCAGCATTTT. This encodes CASSLFGNQPQHF.